This is a list of T cell receptor beta chains from one sample in a study of OX40 agonist ivuxolimab in advanced cancers. Sequencing was performed with immunoSEQ multiplex PCR; in TCRdb, only in-frame clones are kept and a portion is missing. The sample lists some 35,000 clones, under 80% occurring once. Specimen: CD4+ or CD8+ T cells sorted from blood, collected in a trial of the OX40 agonist ivuxolimab. These receptors all come from an adult with an advanced solid tumor such as melanoma, head and neck, liver or kidney cancer. Both conserved end residues are part of each CDR3. The D gene is left open where the match is weak. A row's size may be missing; if present it is once, few, many or a size class.

-	TRBD2	14	TRBJ2-7	TRBV10-1	TGCGCCAGCAGTGAGTCCGGGGGGACCTACGAGCAGTACTTC	CASSESGGTYEQYF
once	-	13	TRBJ2-7	TRBV30	TGTGCCTGGAGTAGCGGGCCCCCCTACGAGCAGTACTTC	CAWSSGPPYEQYF
few	-	13	TRBJ2-7	TRBV25-1	TGTGCCAGCAGTGAATATTTAGGCTACGAGCAGTACTTC	CASSEYLGYEQYF
-	-	16	TRBJ2-2	TRBV11-1	TGTGCCAGCAGCTTAGCGGGCACAGGGAACACCGGGGAGCTGTTTTTT	CASSLAGTGNTGELFF
-	TRBD1	11	TRBJ2-7	TRBV29-1	TGCAGCGTTGTGACAGGGTACGAGCAGTACTTC	CSVVTGYEQYF
-	TRBD1	15	TRBJ1-6	TRBV27	TGTGCCAGCAGTTTTAGGGGACAGCCCAATTCACCCCTCCACTTT	CASSFRGQPNSPLHF
-	TRBD1	15	TRBJ1-2	TRBV5-1	TGCGCCAGCAGCCCGGACAGGGGAAGTCTCTATGGCTACACCTTC	CASSPDRGSLYGYTF
-	-	13	TRBJ2-3	TRBV5-1	TGCGCCAGCAGGCTAGCTGGCACAGATACGCAGTATTTT	CASRLAGTDTQYF
-	-	13	TRBJ1-2	TRBV7-2	TGTGCCAGCAGCCAAGGGTCATACTATGGCTACACCTTC	CASSQGSYYGYTF
-	-	16	TRBJ1-1	TRBV6-5	TGTGCCAGCAGTTACTCTGGGGCAGGGGCGAACACTGAAGCTTTCTTT	CASSYSGAGANTEAFF
-	TRBD1	13	TRBJ2-7	TRBV29-1	TGCAGCGTCGAAGGACAGGGGTGGGACGAGCAGTACTTC	CSVEGQGWDEQYF
-	-	12	TRBJ2-3	TRBV2	TGTGCCAGCAGCAGATTCACAGATACGCAGTATTTT	CASSRFTDTQYF
few	-	15	TRBJ1-5	TRBV28	TGTGCCAGCAGTAGAGACAATGAGAAAAATCAGCCCCAGCATTTT	CASSRDNEKNQPQHF
-	-	15	TRBJ1-1	TRBV4-1	TGCGCCAGCAGCCAAGATGGGAGGGGCGGCACTGAAGCTTTCTTT	CASSQDGRGGTEAFF
-	-	13	TRBJ1-5	TRBV7-7	TGTGCCAGCAGCTTAGGGGTCAATCAGCCCCAGCATTTT	CASSLGVNQPQHF
-	TRBD1	18	TRBJ1-5	TRBV13	TGTGCCAGCAGCTTAGGTCACAGGGGGCTAGGGGGCAATCAGCCCCAGCATTTT	CASSLGHRGLGGNQPQHF
-	-	16	TRBJ1-5	TRBV28	TGTGCCAGCAGTTTAGGGGGGTTTTATAGCAATCAGCCCCAGCATTTT	CASSLGGFYSNQPQHF
-	-	13	TRBJ2-1	TRBV30	TGTGCCTGGAGTGTAATGGGGAAGAATGAGCAGTTCTTC	CAWSVMGKNEQFF
-	-	14	TRBJ2-7	TRBV7-8	TGTGCCAGCAGCTTAGTCGGGTTCTCCTACGAGCAGTACTTC	CASSLVGFSYEQYF
-	-	15	TRBJ2-6	TRBV4-1	TGCGCCAGCAGCCCCGAAGGCTCTGGGGCCAACGTCCTGACTTTC	CASSPEGSGANVLTF
-	-	15	TRBJ2-1	TRBV6-1	TGTGCCAGCAGTCCCACCATCCCTCAGTACAATGAGCAGTTCTTC	CASSPTIPQYNEQFF
-	-	14	TRBJ1-6	TRBV6-5	TGTGCCAGCAGTTACGCGACAGCTCCTTCACCCCTCCACTTT	CASSYATAPSPLHF
-	TRBD2	17	TRBJ2-7	TRBV15	TGTGCCACCAGCAGAGATCTTAGGGGACTAGAGAGCCACGAGCAGTACTTC	CATSRDLRGLESHEQYF
-	TRBD1	18	TRBJ2-7	TRBV5-1	TGCGCCAGCAGCTCTTTGATGTGGGTTGGACAGGGGTCCCACGAGCAGTACTTC	CASSSLMWVGQGSHEQYF
-	-	15	TRBJ1-2	TRBV7-6	TGTGCCAGCAGCTTAGGTGGAGGGGTGGTGTATGGCTACACCTTC	CASSLGGGVVYGYTF
-	-	14	TRBJ2-2	TRBV6-6	TGTGCCAGCTTGGGAGCACGAGACACCGGGGAGCTGTTTTTT	CASLGARDTGELFF